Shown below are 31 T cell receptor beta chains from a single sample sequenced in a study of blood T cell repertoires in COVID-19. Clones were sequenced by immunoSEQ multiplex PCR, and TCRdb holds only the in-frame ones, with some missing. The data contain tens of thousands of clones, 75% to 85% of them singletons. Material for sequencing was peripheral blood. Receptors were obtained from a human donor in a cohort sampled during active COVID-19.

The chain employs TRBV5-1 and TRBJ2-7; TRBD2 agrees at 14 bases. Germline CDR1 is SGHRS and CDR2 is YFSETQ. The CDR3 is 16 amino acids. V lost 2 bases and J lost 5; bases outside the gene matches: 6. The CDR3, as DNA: TGCGCCAGCAGCTTCGGGACTAGCGGGAGTAGAAACGAGCAGTACTTC. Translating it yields CASSFGTSGSRNEQYF.

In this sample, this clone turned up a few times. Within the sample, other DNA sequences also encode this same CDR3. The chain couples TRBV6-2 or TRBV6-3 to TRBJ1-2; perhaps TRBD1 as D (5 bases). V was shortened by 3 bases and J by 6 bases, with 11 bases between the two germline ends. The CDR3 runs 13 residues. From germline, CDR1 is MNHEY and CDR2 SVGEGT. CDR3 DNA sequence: TGTGCCAGCAGTTATAAAGGGGCCAATGGCTACACCTTC. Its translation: CASSYKGANGYTF.

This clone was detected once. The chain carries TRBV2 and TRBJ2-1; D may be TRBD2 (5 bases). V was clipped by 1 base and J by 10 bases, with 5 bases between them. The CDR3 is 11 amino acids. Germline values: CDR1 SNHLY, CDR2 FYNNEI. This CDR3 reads CASSEGGEQFF. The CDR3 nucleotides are TGTGCCAGCAGTGAAGGAGGGGAGCAGTTCTTC.

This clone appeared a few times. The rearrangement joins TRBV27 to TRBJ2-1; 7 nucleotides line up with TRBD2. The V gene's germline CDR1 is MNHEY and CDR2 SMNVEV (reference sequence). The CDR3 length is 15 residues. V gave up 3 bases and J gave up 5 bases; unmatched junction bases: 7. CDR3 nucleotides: TGTGCCAGCAGTTTCGTCTGGGGAGGGGACAATGAGCAGTTCTTC. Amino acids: CASSFVWGGDNEQFF.

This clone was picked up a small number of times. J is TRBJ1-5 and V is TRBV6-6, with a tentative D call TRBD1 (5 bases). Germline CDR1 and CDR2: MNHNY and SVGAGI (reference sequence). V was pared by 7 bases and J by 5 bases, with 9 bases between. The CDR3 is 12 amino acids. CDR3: CASTGGDQPQHF. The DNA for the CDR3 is TGTGCCAGCACGGGGGGTGATCAGCCCCAGCATTTT.

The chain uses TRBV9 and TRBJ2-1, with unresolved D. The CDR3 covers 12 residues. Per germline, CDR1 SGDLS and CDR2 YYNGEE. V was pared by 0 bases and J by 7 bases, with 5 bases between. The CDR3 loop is CASSVDRNEQFF. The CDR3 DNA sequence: TGTGCCAGCAGCGTAGACCGGAATGAGCAGTTCTTC.

The DNA of the CDR3 is TGTGCCAGCAGCATCATCAGGGGCTATGGCTACACCTTC. Its protein product is CASSIIRGYGYTF. The chain links TRBV5-4 to TRBJ1-2; D might be TRBD1 (6 bases). The CDR3 loop spans 13 amino acids. The V and J ends lost 4 bases and 4 bases respectively, with 11 bases between them. The germline CDR1 and CDR2 sequences are SGHNT and YYREEE (reference sequence).

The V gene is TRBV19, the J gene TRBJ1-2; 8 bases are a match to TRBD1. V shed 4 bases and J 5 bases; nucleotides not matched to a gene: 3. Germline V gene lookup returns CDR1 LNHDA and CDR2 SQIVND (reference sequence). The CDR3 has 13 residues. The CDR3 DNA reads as TGTGCCAGTAGTAGGGACAGGAAGTATGGCTACACCTTC. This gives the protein CASSRDRKYGYTF.

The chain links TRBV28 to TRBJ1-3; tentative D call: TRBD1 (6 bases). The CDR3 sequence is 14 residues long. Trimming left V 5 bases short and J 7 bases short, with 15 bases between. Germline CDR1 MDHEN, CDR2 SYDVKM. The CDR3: CASSPTGPENTIYF. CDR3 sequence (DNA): TGTGCCAGCAGTCCGACAGGCCCTGAGAACACCATATATTTT.

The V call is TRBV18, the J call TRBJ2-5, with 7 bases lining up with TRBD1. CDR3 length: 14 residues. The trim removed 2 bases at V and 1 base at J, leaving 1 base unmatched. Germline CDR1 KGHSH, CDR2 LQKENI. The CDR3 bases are TGTGCCAGCTCACCAGGGACAGCCCAAGAGACCCAGTACTTC. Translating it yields CASSPGTAQETQYF.

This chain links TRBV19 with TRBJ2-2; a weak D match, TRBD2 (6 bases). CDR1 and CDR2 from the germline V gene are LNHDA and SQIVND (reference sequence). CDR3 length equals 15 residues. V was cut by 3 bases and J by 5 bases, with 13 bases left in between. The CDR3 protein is CASSINRGLTGELFF. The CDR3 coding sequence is TGTGCCAGTAGTATCAACCGGGGACTTACCGGGGAGCTGTTTTTT.

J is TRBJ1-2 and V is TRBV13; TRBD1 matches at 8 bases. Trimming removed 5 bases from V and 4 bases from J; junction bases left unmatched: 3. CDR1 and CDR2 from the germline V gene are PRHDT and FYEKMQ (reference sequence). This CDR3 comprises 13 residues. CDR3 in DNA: TGTGCCAGCAGCCCCAGGGGGCTCTATGGCTACACCTTC. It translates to CASSPRGLYGYTF. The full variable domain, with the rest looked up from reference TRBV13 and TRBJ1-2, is AAGVIQSPRHLIKEKRETATLKCYPIPRHDTVYWYQQGPGQDPQFLISFYEKMQSDKGSIPDRFSAQQFSDYHSELNMSSLELGDSALYFCASSPRGLYGYTFGSGTRLTVV.

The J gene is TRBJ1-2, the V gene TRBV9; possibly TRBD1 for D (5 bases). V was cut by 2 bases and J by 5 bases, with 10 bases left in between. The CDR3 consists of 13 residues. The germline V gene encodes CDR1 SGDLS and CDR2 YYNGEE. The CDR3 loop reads CASSVTAQYGYTF. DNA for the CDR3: TGTGCCAGCAGCGTGACAGCCCAATATGGCTACACCTTC.

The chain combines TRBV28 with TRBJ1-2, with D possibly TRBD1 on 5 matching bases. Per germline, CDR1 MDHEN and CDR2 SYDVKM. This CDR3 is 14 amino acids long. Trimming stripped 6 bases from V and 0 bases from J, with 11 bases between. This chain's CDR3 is CASRTVGPNYGYTF. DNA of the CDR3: TGTGCCAGCAGGACAGTGGGGCCTAACTATGGCTACACCTTC.

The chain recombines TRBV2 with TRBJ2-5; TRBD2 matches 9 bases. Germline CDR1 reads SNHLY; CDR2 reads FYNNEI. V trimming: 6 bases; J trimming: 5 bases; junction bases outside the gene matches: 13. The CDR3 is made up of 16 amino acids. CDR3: CASSPRSGGNTETQYF. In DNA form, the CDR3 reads TGTGCCAGCAGCCCGCGGAGCGGGGGGAATACGGAGACCCAGTACTTC.

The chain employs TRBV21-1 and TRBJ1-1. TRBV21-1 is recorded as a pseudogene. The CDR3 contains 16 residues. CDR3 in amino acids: CASSNPTRVRSSKAFF. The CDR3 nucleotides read TGTGCCAGCAGCAACCCCACTAGGGTTAGGAGTTCAAAAGCTTTCTTT.

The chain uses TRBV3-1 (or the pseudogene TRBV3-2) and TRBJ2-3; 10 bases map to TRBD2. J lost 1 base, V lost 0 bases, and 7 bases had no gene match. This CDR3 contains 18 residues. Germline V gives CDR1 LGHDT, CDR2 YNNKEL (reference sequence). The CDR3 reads CASSQDGGLAGGTDTQYF. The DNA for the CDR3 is TGTGCCAGCAGCCAAGATGGTGGGCTAGCGGGGGGCACAGATACGCAGTATTTT.

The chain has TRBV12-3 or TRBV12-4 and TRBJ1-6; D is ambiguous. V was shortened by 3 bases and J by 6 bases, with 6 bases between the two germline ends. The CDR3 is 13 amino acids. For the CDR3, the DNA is TGTGCCAGCAGTTTTTCGGGTAATTCACCCCTCCACTTT. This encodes CASSFSGNSPLHF.

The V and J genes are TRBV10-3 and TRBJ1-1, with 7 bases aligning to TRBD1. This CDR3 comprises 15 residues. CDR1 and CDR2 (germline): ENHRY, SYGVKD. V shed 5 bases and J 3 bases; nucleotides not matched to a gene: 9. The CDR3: CAISPGTVADTEAFF. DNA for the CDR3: TGTGCCATCAGTCCCGGGACAGTCGCGGACACTGAAGCTTTCTTT.

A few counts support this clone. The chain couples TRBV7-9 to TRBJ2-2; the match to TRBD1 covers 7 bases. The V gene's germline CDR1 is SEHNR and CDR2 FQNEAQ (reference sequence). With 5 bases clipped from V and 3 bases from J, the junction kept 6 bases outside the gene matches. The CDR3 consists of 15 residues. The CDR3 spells CASSTGQTDTGELFF. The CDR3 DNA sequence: TGTGCCAGCAGCACGGGACAGACTGACACCGGGGAGCTGTTTTTT. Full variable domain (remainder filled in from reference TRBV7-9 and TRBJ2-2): DTGVSQNPRHKITKRGQNVTFRCDPISEHNRLYWYRQTLGQGPEFLTYFQNEAQLEKSRLLSDRFSAERPKGSFSTLEIQRTEQGDSAMYLCASSTGQTDTGELFFGEGSRLTVL.

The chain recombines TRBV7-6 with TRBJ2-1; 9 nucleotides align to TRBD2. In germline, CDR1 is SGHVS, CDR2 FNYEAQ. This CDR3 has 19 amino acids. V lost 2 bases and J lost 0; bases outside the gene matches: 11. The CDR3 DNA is TGTGCCAGCAGCTTAAGGGCTAGCGGGGAACTTAGCTCCTACAATGAGCAGTTCTTC. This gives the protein CASSLRASGELSSYNEQFF. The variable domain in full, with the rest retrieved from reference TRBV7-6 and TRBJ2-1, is GAGVSQSPRYKVTKRGQDVALRCDPISGHVSLYWYRQALGQGPEFLTYFNYEAQQDKSGLPNDRFSAERPEGSISTLTIQRTEQRDSAMYRCASSLRASGELSSYNEQFFGPGTRLTVL.

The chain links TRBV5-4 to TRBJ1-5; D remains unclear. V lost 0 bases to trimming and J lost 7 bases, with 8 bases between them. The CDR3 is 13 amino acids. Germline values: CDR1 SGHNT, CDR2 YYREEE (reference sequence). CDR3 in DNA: TGTGCCAGCAGCTTGGGCGAAAACCAGCCCCAGCATTTT. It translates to CASSLGENQPQHF. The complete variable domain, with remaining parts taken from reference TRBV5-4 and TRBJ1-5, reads ETGVTQSPTHLIKTRGQQVTLRCSSQSGHNTVSWYQQALGQGPQFIFQYYREEENGRGNFPPRFSGLQFPNYSSELNVNALELDDSALYLCASSLGENQPQHFGDGTRLSIL.

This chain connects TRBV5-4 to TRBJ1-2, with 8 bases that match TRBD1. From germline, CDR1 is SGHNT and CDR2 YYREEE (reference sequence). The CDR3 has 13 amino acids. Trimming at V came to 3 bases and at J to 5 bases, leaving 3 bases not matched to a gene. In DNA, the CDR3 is TGTGCCAGCAGCTCTACAGGGGGTTATGGCTACACCTTC. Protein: CASSSTGGYGYTF. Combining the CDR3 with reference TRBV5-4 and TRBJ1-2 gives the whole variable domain ETGVTQSPTHLIKTRGQQVTLRCSSQSGHNTVSWYQQALGQGPQFIFQYYREEENGRGNFPPRFSGLQFPNYSSELNVNALELDDSALYLCASSSTGGYGYTFGSGTRLTVV.

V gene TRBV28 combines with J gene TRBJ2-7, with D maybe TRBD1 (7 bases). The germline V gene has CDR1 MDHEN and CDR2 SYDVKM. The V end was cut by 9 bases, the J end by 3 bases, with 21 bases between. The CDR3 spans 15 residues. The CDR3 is CASYSGGTDRYEQYF. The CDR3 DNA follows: TGTGCCAGTTACTCCGGCGGGACAGATCGCTACGAGCAGTACTTC.

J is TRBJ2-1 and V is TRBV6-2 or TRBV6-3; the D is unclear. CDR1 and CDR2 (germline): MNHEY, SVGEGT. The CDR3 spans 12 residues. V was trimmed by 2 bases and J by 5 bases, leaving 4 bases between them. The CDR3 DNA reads TGTGCCAGCAGTTACGCTAACAATGAGCAGTTCTTC. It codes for CASSYANNEQFF.

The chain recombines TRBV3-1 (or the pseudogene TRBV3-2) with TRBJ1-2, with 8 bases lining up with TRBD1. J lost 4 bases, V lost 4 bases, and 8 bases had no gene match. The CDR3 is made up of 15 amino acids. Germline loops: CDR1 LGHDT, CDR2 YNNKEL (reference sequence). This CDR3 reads CASSPGGTGPYGYTF. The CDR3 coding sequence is TGTGCCAGCAGCCCCGGGGGGACAGGTCCCTATGGCTACACCTTC.

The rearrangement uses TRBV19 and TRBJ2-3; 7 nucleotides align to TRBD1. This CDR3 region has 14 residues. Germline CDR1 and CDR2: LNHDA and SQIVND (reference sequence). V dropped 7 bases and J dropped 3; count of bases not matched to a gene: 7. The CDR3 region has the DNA TGTGCCAGTACCGCGGACAGGTCTACAGATACGCAGTATTTT. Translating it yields CASTADRSTDTQYF.

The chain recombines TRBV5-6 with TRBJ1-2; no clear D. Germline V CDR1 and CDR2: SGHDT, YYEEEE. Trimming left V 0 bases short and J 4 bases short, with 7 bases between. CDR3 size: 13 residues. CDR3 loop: CASSLGRLYGYTF. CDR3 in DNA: TGTGCCAGCAGCTTGGGCAGGCTCTATGGCTACACCTTC.

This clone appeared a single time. CDR3: CASSLGQSSYEQYF. The CDR3 region has the DNA TGCGCCAGCAGCCTGGGACAGTCCTCCTACGAGCAGTACTTC. The chain has TRBV10-1 and TRBJ2-7; the match to TRBD1 covers 7 bases. Looked up from germline, CDR1 is WNHNN and CDR2 is SYGVQD (reference sequence). CDR3 length equals 14 residues. The trim removed 6 bases at V and 0 bases at J, leaving 5 bases unmatched.

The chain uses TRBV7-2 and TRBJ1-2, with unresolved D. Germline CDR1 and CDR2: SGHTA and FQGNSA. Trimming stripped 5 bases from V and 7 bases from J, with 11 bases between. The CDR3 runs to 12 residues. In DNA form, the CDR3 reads TGTGCCAGCAGCCTGAACCGGGTTGGCTACACCTTC. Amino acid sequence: CASSLNRVGYTF.

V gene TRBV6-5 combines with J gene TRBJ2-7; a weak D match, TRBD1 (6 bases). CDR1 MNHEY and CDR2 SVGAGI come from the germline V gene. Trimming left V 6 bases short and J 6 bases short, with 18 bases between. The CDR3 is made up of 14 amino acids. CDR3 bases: TGTGCCAGCAGGGCAGGGGACAATCTAGGCGAGCAGTACTTC. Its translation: CASRAGDNLGEQYF.